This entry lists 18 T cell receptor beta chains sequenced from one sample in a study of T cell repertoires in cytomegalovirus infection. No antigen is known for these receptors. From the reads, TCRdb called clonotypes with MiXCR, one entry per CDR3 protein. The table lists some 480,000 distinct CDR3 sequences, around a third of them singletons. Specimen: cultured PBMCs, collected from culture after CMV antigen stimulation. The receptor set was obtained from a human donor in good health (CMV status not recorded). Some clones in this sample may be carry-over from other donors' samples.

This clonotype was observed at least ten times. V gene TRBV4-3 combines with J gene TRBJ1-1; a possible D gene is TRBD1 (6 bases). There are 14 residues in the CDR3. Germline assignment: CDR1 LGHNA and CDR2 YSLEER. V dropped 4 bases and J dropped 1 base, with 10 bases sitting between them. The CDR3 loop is CASSRTARNTEAFF. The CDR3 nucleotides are TGCGCCAGCAGCCGGACAGCAAGGAACACTGAAGCTTTCTTT.

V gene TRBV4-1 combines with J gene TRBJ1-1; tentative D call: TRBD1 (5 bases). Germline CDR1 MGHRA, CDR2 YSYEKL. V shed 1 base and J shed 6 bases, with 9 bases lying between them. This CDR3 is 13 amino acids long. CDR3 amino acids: CASSQVSGAEAFF. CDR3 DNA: TGCGCCAGCAGCCAAGTCTCGGGGGCTGAAGCTTTCTTT.

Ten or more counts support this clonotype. The CDR3 DNA is TGTGCCAGCAGCCCCGGAGCGGGAGTTCTCGATGAGCAGTTCTTC. Protein sequence: CASSPGAGVLDEQFF. The V call is TRBV7-2, the J call TRBJ2-1; 8 positions agree with TRBD2. CDR1 and CDR2 from the germline V gene are SGHTA and FQGNSA. Germline trimming cut 5 bases from V and 8 bases from J; bases unmatched to any gene: 11. There are 15 residues in the CDR3.

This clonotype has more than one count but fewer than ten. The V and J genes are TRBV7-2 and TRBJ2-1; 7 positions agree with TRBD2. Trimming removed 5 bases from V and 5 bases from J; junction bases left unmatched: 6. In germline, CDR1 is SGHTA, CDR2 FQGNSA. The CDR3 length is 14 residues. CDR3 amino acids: CASSDKLANNEQFF. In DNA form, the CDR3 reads TGTGCCAGCAGCGACAAACTAGCGAACAATGAGCAGTTCTTC.

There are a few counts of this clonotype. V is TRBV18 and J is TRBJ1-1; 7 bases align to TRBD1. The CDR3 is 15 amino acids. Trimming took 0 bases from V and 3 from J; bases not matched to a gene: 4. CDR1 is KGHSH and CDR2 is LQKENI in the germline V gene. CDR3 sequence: CASSPPSGQYTEAFF. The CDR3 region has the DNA TGTGCCAGCTCACCACCGTCGGGACAGTACACTGAAGCTTTCTTT.

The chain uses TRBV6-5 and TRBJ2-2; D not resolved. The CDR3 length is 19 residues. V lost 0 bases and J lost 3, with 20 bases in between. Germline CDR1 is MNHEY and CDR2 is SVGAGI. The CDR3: CASSYSIYRLGLDTGELFF. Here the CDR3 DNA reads TGTGCCAGCAGTTACTCAATTTACCGGTTGGGGTTAGACACCGGGGAGCTGTTTTTT.

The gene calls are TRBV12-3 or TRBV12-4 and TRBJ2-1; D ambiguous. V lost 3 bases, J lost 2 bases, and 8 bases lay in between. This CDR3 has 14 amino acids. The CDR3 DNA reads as TGTGCCAGCAGTTTTTTGGCAACCTACAATGAGCAGTTCTTC. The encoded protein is CASSFLATYNEQFF.

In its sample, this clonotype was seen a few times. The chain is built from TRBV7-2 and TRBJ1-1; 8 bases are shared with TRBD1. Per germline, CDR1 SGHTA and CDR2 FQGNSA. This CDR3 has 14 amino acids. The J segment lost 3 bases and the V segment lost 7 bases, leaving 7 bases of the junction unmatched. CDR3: CASTAGQGYTEAFF. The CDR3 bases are TGTGCCAGCACCGCAGGACAGGGTTACACTGAAGCTTTCTTT.

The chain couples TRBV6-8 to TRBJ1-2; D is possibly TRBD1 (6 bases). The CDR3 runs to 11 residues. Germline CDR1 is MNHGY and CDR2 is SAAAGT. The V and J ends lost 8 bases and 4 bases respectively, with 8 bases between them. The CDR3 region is CASGQSYGYTF. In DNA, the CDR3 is TGTGCCAGCGGACAGTCCTATGGCTACACCTTC.

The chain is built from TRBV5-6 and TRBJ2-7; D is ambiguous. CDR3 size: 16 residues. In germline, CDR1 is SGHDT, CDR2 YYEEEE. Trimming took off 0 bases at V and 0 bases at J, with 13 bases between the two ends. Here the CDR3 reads CASSLVPKTSSYEQYV. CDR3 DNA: TGTGCCAGCAGCTTGGTTCCGAAAACCAGCTCCTACGAGCAGTACGTC.

CDR3 nucleotides: TGTGCCAGCAGCCCGGCGGGGACTTCGAACACCGGGGAGCTGTTTTTT. It codes for CASSPAGTSNTGELFF. This chain uses TRBV7-2 with TRBJ2-2; D might be TRBD2 (6 bases). CDR3 length: 16 residues. Looked up from germline, CDR1 is SGHTA and CDR2 is FQGNSA. With 5 bases removed from V and 0 bases from J, the gap between germline ends came to 13 bases.

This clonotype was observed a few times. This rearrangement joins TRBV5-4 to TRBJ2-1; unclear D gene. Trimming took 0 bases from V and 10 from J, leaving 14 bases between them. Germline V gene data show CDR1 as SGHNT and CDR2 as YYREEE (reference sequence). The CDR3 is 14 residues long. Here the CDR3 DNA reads TGTGCCAGCAGCTTGGAGAGCCTCCTCAGGGAGCAGTTCTTC. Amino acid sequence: CASSLESLLREQFF.

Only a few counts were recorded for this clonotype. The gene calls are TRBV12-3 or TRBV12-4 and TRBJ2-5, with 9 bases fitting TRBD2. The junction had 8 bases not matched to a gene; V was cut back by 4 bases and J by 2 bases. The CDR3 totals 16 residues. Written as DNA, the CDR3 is TGTGCCAGCAGTTCCCGTAGCGGGGGTCGACAAGAGACCCAGTACTTC. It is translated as CASSSRSGGRQETQYF.

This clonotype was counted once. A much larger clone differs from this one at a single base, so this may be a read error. The CDR3 DNA follows: TGTGCCAGCAGCTTAGGGGGACTAGCGGGATTCAATGAGCAGTTCTTC. Protein product: CASSLGGLAGFNEQFF. This rearrangement joins TRBV7-8 to TRBJ2-1; 13 positions match TRBD2. Germline assignment: CDR1 SGHVS and CDR2 FQNEAQ. The V gene end was trimmed by 1 base and the J gene end by 6 bases; junction bases not matched to a gene: 3. The CDR3 totals 16 residues.

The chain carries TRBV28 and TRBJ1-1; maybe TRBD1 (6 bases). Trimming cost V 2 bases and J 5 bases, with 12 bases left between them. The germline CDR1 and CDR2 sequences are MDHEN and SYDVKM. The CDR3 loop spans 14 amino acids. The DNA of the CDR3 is TGTGCCAGCAGTTTACAGGGGCGGTGGACTGAAGCTTTCTTT. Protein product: CASSLQGRWTEAFF.

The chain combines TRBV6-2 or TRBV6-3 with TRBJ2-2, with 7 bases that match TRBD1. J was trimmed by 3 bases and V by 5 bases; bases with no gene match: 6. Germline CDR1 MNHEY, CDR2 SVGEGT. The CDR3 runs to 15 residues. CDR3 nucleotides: TGTGCCAGCAGTACCAAGGGACAGTACACCGGGGAGCTGTTTTTT. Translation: CASSTKGQYTGELFF.

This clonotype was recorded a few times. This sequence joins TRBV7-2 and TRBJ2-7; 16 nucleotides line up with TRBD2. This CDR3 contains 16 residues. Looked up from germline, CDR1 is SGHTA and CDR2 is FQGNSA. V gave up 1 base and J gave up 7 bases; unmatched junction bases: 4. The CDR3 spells CASSLGGTSGGGEQYF. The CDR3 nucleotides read TGTGCCAGCAGCTTAGGAGGGACTAGCGGGGGGGGGGAGCAGTACTTC.

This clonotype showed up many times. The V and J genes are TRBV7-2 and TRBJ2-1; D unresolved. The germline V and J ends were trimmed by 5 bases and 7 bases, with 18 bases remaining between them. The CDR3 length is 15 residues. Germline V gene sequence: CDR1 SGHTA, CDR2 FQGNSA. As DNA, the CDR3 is TGTGCCAGCAGCGAGGCGGCCCCTGCTGGAAATGAGCAGTTCTTC. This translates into CASSEAAPAGNEQFF.